The rows below give T cell receptor beta chains drawn from one sample of a study of T cell repertoires in cytomegalovirus infection. No antigen has been assigned to these receptors. TCRdb fed the reads into MiXCR, producing one record per CDR3 protein. The data show about 140,000 distinct CDR3 sequences, approximately 30% seen once. Sequencing used CD8+ T cells from cultured PBMCs, obtained from culture after CMV antigen stimulation. These receptors originate from a human donor in good health (CMV status not recorded). Some clones in this sample may be carry-over from other donors' samples. Each CDR3 is given with its conserved first and last residue. A D gene is named only where the DNA matches it firmly. Clone size is not always given. Where it is, it says once, few, many or a class for expanded clones.

V	D	size	J	CDR3	DNA
TRBV7-6	.	few	TRBJ2-3	CASSLVAADTQYF	TGTGCCAGCAGCTTAGTAGCGGCAGATACGCAGTATTTT
TRBV4-2	.	.	TRBJ1-6	CASSRYSEGWNRPNSPLHF	TGTGCCAGCAGCCGATACTCCGAGGGCTGGAATCGCCCCAATTCACCCCTCCACTTT
TRBV5-6	.	.	TRBJ2-5	CASSLLLGRFQETQYF	TGTGCCAGCAGCTTACTCCTCGGCAGGTTCCAAGAGACCCAGTACTTC
TRBV6-6	.	few	TRBJ2-7	CASSYYQDYEQYF	TGTGCCAGCAGTTATTATCAGGACTACGAGCAGTACTTC
TRBV5-1	TRBD1	.	TRBJ2-7	CASSLRQGTYYEQYF	TGCGCCAGCAGCTTGAGACAGGGAACTTACTACGAGCAGTACTTC
TRBV7-9	.	many	TRBJ1-1	CASSATTGNTEAFF	TGTGCCAGCAGCGCGACGACAGGGAACACTGAAGCTTTCTTT
TRBV7-8	.	few	TRBJ2-7	CASSPAVSYEQYF	TGTGCCAGCAGCCCCGCCGTTTCCTACGAGCAGTACTTC
TRBV7-8	.	many	TRBJ2-5	CASNSDGRDQETQYF	TGTGCCAGCAACTCGGACGGGCGGGACCAAGAGACCCAGTACTTC
TRBV2	.	.	TRBJ2-5	CASKGEQTQYF	TGTGCCAGCAAAGGAGAACAGACCCAGTACTTC
TRBV7-8	TRBD1	.	TRBJ1-1	CASSLAFQGARTEAFF	TGTGCCAGCAGCTTAGCTTTCCAGGGGGCGCGTACTGAAGCTTTCTTT